The 18 T cell receptor beta chains given below trace back to one sample, sequenced in a study of metastatic and nonmetastatic thyroid tumors (dated by TCRdb to about 2020). The library was made by PCR. The instrument given in TCRdb is Illumina HiSeq 4000. TCRdb itself trimmed the public reads at Q25 with fastp, ran MiXCR and retained productive beta chains. This sample is represented by about 29,000 clones; roughly 15% of them were singletons. 4% to 5% of the sample is held by the ten biggest clonotypes. No treatment had been received by any patient before thyroid surgery. The sequencing sample was made of blood. All receptors derive from a female donor with papillary thyroid cancer or a benign thyroid nodule (not recorded which). Some clones in this sample may be carry-over from other donors' samples.

This clone was counted ten times or more. J is TRBJ1-1 and V is TRBV6-4, with D uncertain. V lost 4 bases to trimming and J lost 1 base, with 7 bases between them. Germline V gene sequence: CDR1 MRHNA, CDR2 SNTAGT. The CDR3 extends over 13 amino acids. CDR3 DNA sequence: TGTGCCAGCAGTGGGGGTCCGAACACTGAAGCTTTCTTT. It specifies CASSGGPNTEAFF.

The V call is TRBV24-1, the J call TRBJ2-5; 8 bases fit TRBD2. V dropped 6 bases and J dropped 5; count of bases not matched to a gene: 13. CDR1 and CDR2 from the germline V gene are KGHDR and SFDVKD. This CDR3 spans 16 amino acids. CDR3 sequence: CATSKSGSVTWETQYF. The CDR3 nucleotides read TGTGCCACCAGTAAAAGCGGGAGCGTTACATGGGAGACCCAGTACTTC.

This clone was counted ten times or more. The V and J genes are TRBV28 and TRBJ1-1, with D possibly TRBD1 on 5 matching bases. The V gene's germline CDR1 is MDHEN and CDR2 SYDVKM. The CDR3 length is 15 residues. Between the trimmed V and J ends, which lost 6 bases and 0 bases, there was a span of 14 bases. CDR3 loop: CASRGRDGLNTEAFF. DNA for the CDR3: TGTGCCAGCAGGGGCAGGGACGGATTGAACACTGAAGCTTTCTTT.

This clone came up many times. The chain uses TRBV5-1 and TRBJ2-5; 7 bases are a match to TRBD2. The CDR3 is 16 residues long. Germline lookup yields CDR1 SGHRS and CDR2 YFSETQ. V was pared by 2 bases and J by 1 base, with 8 bases of the junction left unmatched. CDR3 sequence (DNA): TGCGCCAGCAGCTTCGGTAGCGGGTTGCCCCAAGAGACCCAGTACTTC. Its protein is CASSFGSGLPQETQYF.

Ten or more counts support this clone. V is TRBV15 and J is TRBJ1-1; TRBD1 is a possible D gene (6 bases). V lost 5 bases, J lost 5 bases, and 12 bases lay in between. This CDR3 comprises 13 residues. Germline V lookup: CDR1 LNHNV, CDR2 YYDKDF (reference sequence). CDR3 residues: CATSGDRQTEAFF. DNA for the CDR3: TGTGCCACCAGCGGTGACAGGCAGACTGAAGCTTTCTTT.

A few counts support this clone. An end of the junction does not agree with germline; a read error may underlie this. J is TRBJ2-7 and V is TRBV27, with 8 positions matching TRBD1. The CDR3 runs 12 residues. Germline V gives CDR1 MNHEY, CDR2 SMNVEV (reference sequence). The CDR3 sequence: CAGSTGGYEQYF. The DNA for the CDR3 is TGTGCCGGCAGTACAGGGGGATACGAGCAGTACTTC.

By share, this clone ranks as medium-sized. This chain connects TRBV11-2 to TRBJ2-1, with 10 positions matching TRBD2. This CDR3 region has 17 residues. With 0 bases clipped from V and 2 bases from J, the junction kept 4 bases outside the gene matches. Germline V lookup: CDR1 SGHAT, CDR2 FQNNGV. As DNA, the CDR3 is TGTGCCAGCAGCTTAGAAGCGGGAGGGAGGCCCTACAATGAGCAGTTCTTC. Translating it yields CASSLEAGGRPYNEQFF.

About this clone: The junction departs from the called germline gene at one end, perhaps through a read error. The CDR3: CANSLVRRTGQETQYF. The CDR3 nucleotides read TGTGCCAACAGTTTAGTAAGGCGGACAGGCCAAGAGACCCAGTACTTC. The V gene is TRBV12-3 or TRBV12-4, the J gene TRBJ2-5, with 7 bases aligning to TRBD1. The CDR3 loop spans 16 amino acids.

This clone was picked up many times. The chain has TRBV20-1 and TRBJ2-3; TRBD2 agrees at 8 bases. This CDR3 has 18 amino acids. Per germline, CDR1 DFQATT and CDR2 SNEGSKA (reference sequence). V lost 8 bases, J lost 2 bases, and 21 bases stayed unmatched. The CDR3 region has the DNA TGCAGTACGATATCAAAGACTTCTAGCGGGCTACTCACAGATACGCAGTATTTT. This gives the protein CSTISKTSSGLLTDTQYF.

The chain recombines TRBV12-3 or TRBV12-4 with TRBJ1-2; 9 bases agree with TRBD1. CDR3 length equals 22 residues. The V segment lost 3 bases and the J segment 2 bases; nucleotides outside the gene matches: 25. The CDR3 DNA follows: TGTGCCAGCAGTTTCCGTCGGACAGGGGCCGTGCTCACCACAGAACACAACTATGGCTACACCTTC. It codes for CASSFRRTGAVLTTEHNYGYTF.

The rearrangement uses TRBV9 and TRBJ2-5; TRBD2 agrees at 16 bases. Per germline, CDR1 SGDLS and CDR2 YYNGEE. The CDR3 has 19 residues. The ends lost 4 bases at V and 1 base at J; junction bases unmatched: 10. CDR3 DNA sequence: TGTGCCAGCAGCCCGGGACTAGCGGGAGGGGGTAGGGTCCAAGAGACCCAGTACTTC. This gives the protein CASSPGLAGGGRVQETQYF. Full variable domain (missing parts from reference TRBV9 and TRBJ2-5): DSGVTQTPKHLITATGQRVTLRCSPRSGDLSVYWYQQSLDQGLQFLIQYYNGEERAKGNILERFSAQQFPDLHSELNLSSLELGDSALYFCASSPGLAGGGRVQETQYFGPGTRLLVL.

This clone is deemed medium-sized. This chain links TRBV6-1 with TRBJ2-7, with TRBD2 matching 8 bases. The CDR3 contains 14 residues. The trim removed 7 bases at V and 3 bases at J, leaving 8 bases unmatched. The germline gives CDR1 MNHNS, CDR2 SASEGT. In nucleotides, the CDR3 is TGTGCCAGCACCCCGCCGGGACTAGGCTACGAGCAGTACTTC. This translates into CASTPPGLGYEQYF.

This clone was counted many times. The chain carries TRBV19 and TRBJ1-4; D may be TRBD1 (5 bases). The germline CDR1 and CDR2 sequences are LNHDA and SQIVND (reference sequence). The V end lost 8 bases, the J end lost 5 bases, and 18 bases lay between the germline ends. The CDR3 has 15 residues. The CDR3 DNA follows: TGTGCCAGTCAGCCGCGACAGTACCAAAATGAAAAACTGTTTTTT. It is translated as CASQPRQYQNEKLFF.

Of note for this clone: Germline and junction disagree at one end, which may indicate a read error. This chain links TRBV20-1 with TRBJ2-1; 7 positions agree with TRBD2. The CDR3 sequence is 12 residues long. Germline CDR1 reads DFQATT; CDR2 reads SNEGSKA (reference sequence). CDR3 nucleotide sequence: TGCATTGGACCACTCGCGGGGGATGAGCAGCTCTTC. This codes for CIGPLAGDEQLF.

The table lists this clone with many counts. The chain links TRBV12-3 or TRBV12-4 to TRBJ1-2, with a possible D match to TRBD1 (6 bases). Trimming cost V 6 bases and J 2 bases, with 13 bases left between them. This CDR3 region has 14 residues. The CDR3 loop reads CASSLGQINYGYTF. The CDR3 region has the DNA TGTGCCAGCAGCCTTGGACAGATCAACTATGGCTACACCTTC.

Notes on this clone: An end of the junction does not agree with germline; a read error may underlie this. The rearrangement uses TRBV3-1 and TRBJ2-1; no clear D. This CDR3 spans 13 amino acids. Germline-derived CDR1 and CDR2 are LGHDT and YNNKEL (reference sequence). DNA for the CDR3: TGTGCCAGCAGCCAAAGCCGGGTGGCTGATCAGTTTTTC. Translation gives CASSQSRVADQFF.

This clone has at least ten counts. This rearrangement joins TRBV7-2 to TRBJ2-3; D possibly corresponds to TRBD2 (5 bases). The CDR3 totals 14 residues. V shed 8 bases and J shed 4 bases, with 16 bases lying between them. Germline lookup yields CDR1 SGHTA and CDR2 FQGNSA. The CDR3 coding sequence is TGTGCCAGCGCTCGCAGCGGAGCCGCAGATACGCAGTATTTT. Translation gives CASARSGAADTQYF.

The chain is built from TRBV7-8 and TRBJ2-5; D possibly corresponds to TRBD2 (5 bases). Germline assignment: CDR1 SGHVS and CDR2 FQNEAQ. This CDR3 comprises 12 residues. V shed 7 bases and J shed 2 bases, with 8 bases lying between them. CDR3 residues: CASTSGQETQYF. CDR3 DNA: TGTGCCAGCACTTCGGGGCAAGAGACCCAGTACTTC.